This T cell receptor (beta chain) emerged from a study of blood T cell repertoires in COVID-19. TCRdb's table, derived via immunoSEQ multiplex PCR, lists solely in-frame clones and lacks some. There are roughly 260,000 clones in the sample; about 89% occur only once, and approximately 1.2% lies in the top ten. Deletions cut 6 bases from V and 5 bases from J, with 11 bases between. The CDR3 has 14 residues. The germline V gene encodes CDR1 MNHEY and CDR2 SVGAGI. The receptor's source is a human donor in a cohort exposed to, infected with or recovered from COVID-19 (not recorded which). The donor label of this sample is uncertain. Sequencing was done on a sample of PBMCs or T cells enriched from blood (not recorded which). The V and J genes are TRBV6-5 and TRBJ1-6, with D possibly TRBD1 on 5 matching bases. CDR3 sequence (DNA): TGTGCCAGCAGACCGCAGGGTAATAATTCACCCCTCCACTTT. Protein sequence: CASRPQGNNSPLHF.